These 25 T cell receptor beta chains originate from one sample sequenced in a study of blood T cell repertoires in COVID-19 (dated by TCRdb to about 2020). The method behind the library was the immunoSEQ multiplex PCR assay. Drawn from immuneACCESS, this table holds only the in-frame rearrangements with V and J called that TCRdb kept. Clones are partly lost; checked studies trace under half to an unresolved V gene and leave the rest unexplained. In this sample the table shows 55,000 to 80,000 clones, approximately 86% of which occur a single time. The ten biggest clones cover roughly 1% of the sample. Sequencing input: peripheral blood. These TCRs come from a man in his 70s with acute or convalescent COVID-19.

V is TRBV5-1 and J is TRBJ1-1; D gene ambiguous. This CDR3 has 15 residues. V shed 2 bases and J shed 5 bases, with 16 bases lying between them. Per germline, CDR1 SGHRS and CDR2 YFSETQ. Here the CDR3 DNA reads TGCGCCAGCAGCTTTGCTCGGACCCGAGGGACTGAAGCTTTCTTT. Residues: CASSFARTRGTEAFF.

In its sample, this clone was seen once. This chain uses TRBV10-3 with TRBJ2-2; TRBD2 aligns across 13 bases. This CDR3 has 15 residues. Germline CDR1 is ENHRY and CDR2 is SYGVKD. J gave up 5 bases and V 6 bases, and 3 bases lay outside the gene matches. In nucleotides, the CDR3 is TGTGCCATCAGGGAGGGACTAGCGGGGACCGGGGAGCTGTTTTTT. Protein sequence: CAIREGLAGTGELFF.

The rearrangement joins TRBV5-1 to TRBJ2-3; weak D call: TRBD2 (6 bases). Germline V gene lookup returns CDR1 SGHRS and CDR2 YFSETQ. The ends were cut back, 1 base at V and 0 bases at J, with 12 bases in the middle. The CDR3 length is 16 residues. The CDR3 here is CASSLLDYSSTDTQYF. As DNA, the CDR3 is TGCGCCAGCAGCTTGTTGGACTATTCTAGCACAGATACGCAGTATTTT. The full variable domain, with the rest looked up from reference TRBV5-1 and TRBJ2-3, is KAGVTQTPRYLIKTRGQQVTLSCSPISGHRSVSWYQQTPGQGLQFLFEYFSETQRNKGNFPGRFSGRQFSNSRSEMNVSTLELGDSALYLCASSLLDYSSTDTQYFGPGTRLTVL.

The chain is built from TRBV6-5 and TRBJ2-7, with TRBD1 matching 11 bases. The CDR3 is 15 residues long. Germline lookup yields CDR1 MNHEY and CDR2 SVGAGI. With V trimmed by 0 bases and J by 7 bases, 5 bases remained unmatched. The CDR3 is CASSYSSDRGREQYF. CDR3 DNA: TGTGCCAGCAGTTACTCTTCGGACAGGGGGCGGGAGCAGTACTTC.

This clone was detected only once. This chain uses TRBV5-1 with TRBJ1-1, with unresolved D. V gave up 0 bases and J gave up 0 bases, with 6 bases separating them. The germline V gene encodes CDR1 SGHRS and CDR2 YFSETQ. The CDR3 is 14 residues long. CDR3: CASSLDSLNTEAFF. The CDR3 DNA sequence: TGCGCCAGCAGCTTGGACAGCCTGAACACTGAAGCTTTCTTT.

This chain connects TRBV11-2 to TRBJ2-7; D is undetermined. V lost 7 bases to trimming and J lost 1 base, with 5 bases between them. CDR3 length equals 11 residues. The germline CDR1 and CDR2 sequences are SGHAT and FQNNGV. The CDR3 nucleotides read TGTGCCAGCACCCCGTCCTACGAGCAGTACTTC. This gives the protein CASTPSYEQYF.

This clone came up once. The V and J genes are TRBV5-6 and TRBJ2-2, with TRBD2 matching over 9 bases. The germline gives CDR1 SGHDT, CDR2 YYEEEE. Trimming took 2 bases from V and 4 from J; bases not matched to a gene: 3. The CDR3 runs 15 residues. CDR3 nucleotide sequence: TGTGCCAGCAGCTTAGGCGGGAGGGCCACCGGGGAGCTGTTTTTT. Amino acid sequence: CASSLGGRATGELFF.

The chain links TRBV5-1 to TRBJ1-3, with D maybe TRBD1 (6 bases). Trimming shortened V by 4 bases and J by 2 bases, and 13 bases separated the two germline ends. Germline-derived CDR1 and CDR2 are SGHRS and YFSETQ. The CDR3 sequence is 15 residues long. The CDR3 DNA reads TGCGCCAGCAGCGATACAGGGTTCCCTGGAAACACCATATATTTT. Protein sequence: CASSDTGFPGNTIYF.

The CDR3 DNA is TGTGCCAGCAGGAGAGACAGGGGAGAGACTCAGCCCCAGCATTTT. This codes for CASRRDRGETQPQHF. The rearrangement links TRBV27 to TRBJ1-5; 8 bases match TRBD1. CDR3 length equals 15 residues. Germline assignment: CDR1 MNHEY and CDR2 SMNVEV (reference sequence). The V segment lost 6 bases and the J segment 6 bases; nucleotides outside the gene matches: 10.

This rearrangement joins TRBV2 to TRBJ2-7, with TRBD1 identical over 8 bases. The germline V gene has CDR1 SNHLY and CDR2 FYNNEI. Unmatched junction bases numbered 11, after V lost 4 bases and J lost 6 bases. The CDR3 is made up of 15 amino acids. The chain's CDR3 is CASSVGDRGISEQYF. CDR3 DNA: TGTGCCAGCAGTGTCGGAGACAGGGGAATAAGCGAGCAGTACTTC.

The chain joins TRBV25-1 to TRBJ1-1; 8 bases match TRBD1. The CDR3 length is 15 residues. The germline CDR1 and CDR2 sequences are MGHDK and SYGVNS. The junction had 8 bases not matched to a gene; V was cut back by 4 bases and J by 4 bases. The CDR3 sequence is CASSAGGGRGTEAFF. The CDR3 DNA sequence: TGTGCCAGCAGTGCAGGGGGCGGTAGGGGCACTGAAGCTTTCTTT. Based on the CDR3 plus reference TRBV25-1 and TRBJ1-1, the full variable domain is EADIYQTPRYLVIGTGKKITLECSQTMGHDKMYWYQQDPGMELHLIHYSYGVNSTEKGDLSSESTVSRIRTEHFPLTLESARPSHTSQYLCASSAGGGRGTEAFFGQGTRLTVV.

This chain uses TRBV11-2 with TRBJ2-3; D is possibly TRBD1 (5 bases). This CDR3 has 14 amino acids. V was trimmed by 5 bases and J by 2 bases, leaving 11 bases between them. CDR1 and CDR2 from the germline V gene are SGHAT and FQNNGV. CDR3 protein: CASSRTRSTDTQYF. In DNA, the CDR3 is TGTGCCAGCAGCCGGACACGTTCCACAGATACGCAGTATTTT.

The rearrangement links TRBV19 to TRBJ1-5; TRBD1 agrees at 7 bases. After removal of 5 bases from V and 0 bases from J, the junction contained 7 bases not matched to a gene. The CDR3 sequence is 16 residues long. Germline V gene lookup returns CDR1 LNHDA and CDR2 SQIVND (reference sequence). CDR3 DNA: TGTGCCAGTAGTCCGGGACAGAGCTTTAGCAATCAGCCCCAGCATTTT. Translated: CASSPGQSFSNQPQHF.

The V and J genes are TRBV30 and TRBJ1-6, with 7 positions matching TRBD1. The CDR3 length is 16 residues. Germline CDR1 GTSNPN, CDR2 SVGIG (reference sequence). The J segment lost 10 bases and the V segment lost 4 bases, leaving 16 bases of the junction unmatched. CDR3 residues: CAWIHKQGRGGSPLHF. The CDR3 DNA reads as TGTGCCTGGATTCATAAACAGGGGAGAGGAGGATCACCCCTCCACTTT.

The chain combines TRBV11-3 with TRBJ2-5, with no clear D. The CDR3 runs to 12 residues. Germline CDR1 and CDR2: SGHNT and YENEEA. The V and J ends lost 3 bases and 4 bases respectively, with 6 bases between them. CDR3 DNA sequence: TGTGCCAGCAGCTTGAGGTCAGAGACCCAGTACTTC. This codes for CASSLRSETQYF.

This chain connects TRBV12-5 to TRBJ2-3; TRBD1 might be the D (5 bases). The CDR3 length is 16 residues. Germline V gives CDR1 LGHNT, CDR2 FRNRAP. V lost 2 bases to trimming and J lost 0 bases, with 12 bases between them. Written as DNA, the CDR3 is TGTGCTAGTGGTTTGATAAAGACAGTCAGCACAGATACGCAGTATTTT. This codes for CASGLIKTVSTDTQYF. Full variable domain (remainder filled in from reference TRBV12-5 and TRBJ2-3): DARVTQTPRHKVTEMGQEVTMRCQPILGHNTVFWYRQTMMQGLELLAYFRNRAPLDDSGMPKDRFSAEMPDATLATLKIQPSEPRDSAVYFCASGLIKTVSTDTQYFGPGTRLTVL.

The chain is built from TRBV6-1 and TRBJ1-2; 9 bases fit TRBD1. J lost 4 bases, V lost 3 bases, and 12 bases had no gene match. The germline gives CDR1 MNHNS, CDR2 SASEGT. There are 17 residues in the CDR3. The CDR3 coding sequence is TGTGCCAGCAGTGATTCCGGGACAGGGTTGAAAAGCTATGGCTACACCTTC. Residues: CASSDSGTGLKSYGYTF.

The chain joins TRBV7-3 to TRBJ2-5, with 13 bases aligning to TRBD2. CDR1 is SGHTA, CDR2 FQGTGA, per germline. V was pared by 2 bases and J by 3 bases, with 0 bases of the junction left unmatched. CDR3 size: 15 residues. The CDR3 DNA follows: TGTGCCAGCAGCTTAGGGACTAGCGGGAAAGAGACCCAGTACTTC. It translates to CASSLGTSGKETQYF.

The chain joins TRBV28 to TRBJ1-2, with D unresolved. The V and J ends lost 6 bases and 3 bases respectively, with 11 bases between them. CDR1 and CDR2 (germline): MDHEN, SYDVKM. This CDR3 is 13 amino acids long. The CDR3 bases are TGTGCCAGCAGCCCTGCGGTCGACTATGGCTACACCTTC. Translating it yields CASSPAVDYGYTF.

The chain is built from TRBV28 and TRBJ2-7; 8 positions agree with TRBD2. V was clipped by 8 bases and J by 7 bases; unmatched bases: 10. CDR1 and CDR2 from the germline V gene are MDHEN and SYDVKM. The CDR3 covers 13 residues. The CDR3 bases are TGTGCCAGCTCCCTAGCGGGCTCGGGGGAGCAGTACTTC. Its translation: CASSLAGSGEQYF.

This sequence joins TRBV2 and TRBJ2-7, with D perhaps matching TRBD1 (6 bases). V was clipped by 5 bases and J by 3 bases, with 8 bases between them. The CDR3 covers 12 residues. CDR1 is SNHLY, CDR2 FYNNEI, per germline. The CDR3, as DNA: TGTGCCAGCAGTCGGGACATCTACGAGCAGTACTTC. Its translation is CASSRDIYEQYF.

The rearrangement links TRBV7-2 to TRBJ1-1, with a tentative D call TRBD1 (5 bases). This CDR3 is built from 14 residues. Per germline, CDR1 SGHTA and CDR2 FQGNSA. The germline V and J ends were trimmed by 5 bases and 1 base, with 11 bases remaining between them. This chain's CDR3 is CASSAQGWNTEAFF. For the CDR3, the DNA is TGTGCCAGCAGCGCCCAGGGTTGGAACACTGAAGCTTTCTTT.

The rearrangement uses TRBV5-1 and TRBJ2-5; TRBD2 agrees at 8 bases. The junction had 9 bases not matched to a gene; V was cut back by 4 bases and J by 1 base. The CDR3 has 16 amino acids. Germline loops: CDR1 SGHRS, CDR2 YFSETQ. The CDR3 DNA is TGCGCCAGCAGCCCCGGCGGGGGGCTCGGCCAAGAGACCCAGTACTTC. This codes for CASSPGGGLGQETQYF.

This clone was detected a few times. The chain is built from TRBV7-6 and TRBJ2-2; 7 bases align to TRBD1. Germline V lookup: CDR1 SGHVS, CDR2 FNYEAQ. Trimming cost V 4 bases and J 3 bases; bases outside gene matches: 5. The CDR3 has 15 residues. As DNA, the CDR3 is TGTGCCAGCAGCTCAGGACAGGCCCACACCGGGGAGCTGTTTTTT. Translating it yields CASSSGQAHTGELFF. Drawing the rest from reference TRBV7-6 and TRBJ2-2, the complete variable domain is GAGVSQSPRYKVTKRGQDVALRCDPISGHVSLYWYRQALGQGPEFLTYFNYEAQQDKSGLPNDRFSAERPEGSISTLTIQRTEQRDSAMYRCASSSGQAHTGELFFGEGSRLTVL.

V usage is TRBV21-1 and J usage is TRBJ2-1; TRBD2 is taken as the D call from the table, unchecked against the DNA. TRBV21-1 corresponds to a pseudogene. CDR3 length equals 19 residues. CDR3 sequence: CASSRRRCAAAHRGNEQFF. The CDR3 DNA reads TGTGCCAGCAGCCGGCGCCGGTGTGCGGCCGCCCACCGAGGGAATGAGCAGTTCTTC.